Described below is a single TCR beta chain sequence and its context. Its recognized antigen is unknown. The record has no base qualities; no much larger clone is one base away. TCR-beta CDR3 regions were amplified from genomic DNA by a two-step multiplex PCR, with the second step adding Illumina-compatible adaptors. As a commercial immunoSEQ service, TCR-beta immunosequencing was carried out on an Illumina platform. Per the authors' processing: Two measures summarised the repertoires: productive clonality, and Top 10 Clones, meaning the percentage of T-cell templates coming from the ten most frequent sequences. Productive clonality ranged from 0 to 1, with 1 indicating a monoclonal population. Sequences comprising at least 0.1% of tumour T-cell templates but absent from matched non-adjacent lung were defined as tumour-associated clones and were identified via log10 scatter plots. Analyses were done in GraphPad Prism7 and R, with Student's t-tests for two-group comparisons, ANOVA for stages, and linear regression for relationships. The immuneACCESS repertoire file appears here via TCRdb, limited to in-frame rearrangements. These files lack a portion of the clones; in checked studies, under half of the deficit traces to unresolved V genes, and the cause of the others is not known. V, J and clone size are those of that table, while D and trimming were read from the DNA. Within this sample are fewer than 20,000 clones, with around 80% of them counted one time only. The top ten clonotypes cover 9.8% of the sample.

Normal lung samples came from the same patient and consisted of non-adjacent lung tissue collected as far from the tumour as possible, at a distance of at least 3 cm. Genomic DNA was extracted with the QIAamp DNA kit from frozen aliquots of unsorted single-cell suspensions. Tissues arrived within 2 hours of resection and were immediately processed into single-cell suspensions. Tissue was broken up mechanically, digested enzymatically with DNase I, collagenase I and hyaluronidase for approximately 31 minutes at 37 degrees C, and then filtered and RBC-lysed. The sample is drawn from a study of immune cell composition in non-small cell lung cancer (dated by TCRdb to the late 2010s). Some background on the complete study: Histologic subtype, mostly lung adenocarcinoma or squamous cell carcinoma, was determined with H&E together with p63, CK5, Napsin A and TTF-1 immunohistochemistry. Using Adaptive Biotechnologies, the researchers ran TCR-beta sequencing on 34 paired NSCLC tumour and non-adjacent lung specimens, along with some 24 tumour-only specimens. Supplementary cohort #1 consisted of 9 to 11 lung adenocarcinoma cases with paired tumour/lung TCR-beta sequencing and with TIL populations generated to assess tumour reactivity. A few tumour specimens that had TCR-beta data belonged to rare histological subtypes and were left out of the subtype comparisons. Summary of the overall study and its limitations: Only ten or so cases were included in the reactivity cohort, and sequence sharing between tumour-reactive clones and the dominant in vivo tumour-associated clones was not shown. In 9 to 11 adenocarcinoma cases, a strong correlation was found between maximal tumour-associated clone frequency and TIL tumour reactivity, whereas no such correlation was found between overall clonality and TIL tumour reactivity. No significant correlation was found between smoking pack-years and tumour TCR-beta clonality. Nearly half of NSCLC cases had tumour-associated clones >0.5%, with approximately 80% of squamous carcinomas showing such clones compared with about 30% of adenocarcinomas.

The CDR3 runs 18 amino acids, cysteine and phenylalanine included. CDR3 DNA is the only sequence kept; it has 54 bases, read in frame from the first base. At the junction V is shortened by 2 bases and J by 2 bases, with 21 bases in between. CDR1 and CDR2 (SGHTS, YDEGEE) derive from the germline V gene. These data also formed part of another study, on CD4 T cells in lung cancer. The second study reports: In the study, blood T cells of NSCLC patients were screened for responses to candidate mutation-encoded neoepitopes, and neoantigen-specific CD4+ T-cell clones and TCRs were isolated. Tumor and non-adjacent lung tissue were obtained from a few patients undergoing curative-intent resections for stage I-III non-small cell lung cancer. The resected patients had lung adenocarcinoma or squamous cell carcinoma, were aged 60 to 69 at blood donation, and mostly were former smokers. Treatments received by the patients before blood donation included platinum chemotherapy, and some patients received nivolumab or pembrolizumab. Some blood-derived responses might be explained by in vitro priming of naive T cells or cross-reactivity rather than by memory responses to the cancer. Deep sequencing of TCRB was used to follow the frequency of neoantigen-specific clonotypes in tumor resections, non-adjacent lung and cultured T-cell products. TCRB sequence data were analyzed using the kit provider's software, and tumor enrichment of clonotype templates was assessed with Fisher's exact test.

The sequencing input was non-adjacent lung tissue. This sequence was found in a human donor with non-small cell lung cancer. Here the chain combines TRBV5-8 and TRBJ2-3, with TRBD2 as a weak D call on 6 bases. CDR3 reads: CASSFFPPAGTTTDTQYF. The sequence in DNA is TGTGCCAGCAGCTTCTTCCCCCCCGCGGGGACCACCACAGATACGCAGTATTTT.